This T cell receptor (beta chain) was identified in a study of identical twins. Regarding the study as a whole: The models gave estimates that fell short of the out-of-frame TCR alpha sharing seen in monozygotic twins. Insertion counts were lower in abundant cord blood beta clonotypes, a trend that memory repertoires did not show.

Of note for this clonotype: The antigen remains undetermined.

Germline V gene lookup returns CDR1 KGHDR and CDR2 SFDVKD. Trimming stripped 3 bases from V and 0 bases from J, with 11 bases between. The length of the CDR3 is 16 residues. A universal primer site arose from template switching, and cDNA bore unique molecular identifiers. TCRdb reanalysed the 5' RACE reads using MiXCR and keeps one entry per CDR3 protein. The sample consists of roughly 350,000 distinct CDR3 sequences, 9% to 10% of them appearing once. Sequencing was done on a sample of naive T cells sorted from blood. V gene TRBV24-1 combines with J gene TRBJ2-1, with a weak D call TRBD1 (6 bases). The sequence derives from a woman in her fifties or sixties in good health. In DNA, the CDR3 is TGTGCCACCAGTGATCCACAGGGTAGCTCCTACAATGAGCAGTTCTTC. Residues: CATSDPQGSSYNEQFF.